The TCR beta chain under discussion was sequenced for a study of blood T cell repertoires in COVID-19. The wider study: Sample material is recorded as cDNA or gDNA derived from T cells, B-cell-depleted T cells, or PBMCs.

Per the authors' pipeline: Amplifying reference gene primers gave estimates of nucleated cell counts. The repertoire was sequenced with immunoSEQ multiplex PCR; TCRdb's copy has only in-frame clones and lacks some. V and J calls and clone size are copied from that table; D and trimming were computed from the DNA. Seen here are around 43,000 clones, around 80% observed once, and the top ten hold about 14%. Germline V gene sequence: CDR1 SNHLY, CDR2 FYNNEI. This CDR3 spans 12 amino acids. The V end was cut by 7 bases, the J end by 8 bases, with 13 bases between. The origin of this receptor is a human donor in a cohort sampled during active COVID-19. The chain uses TRBV2 and TRBJ2-3; D might be TRBD1 (6 bases). The specimen was peripheral blood. CDR3 region: CASTLEQGTQYF. The DNA of the CDR3 is TGTGCCAGCACCCTTGAACAGGGTACGCAGTATTTT.